The 31 T cell receptor beta chains given below trace back to one sample, sequenced in a study of shared clonotypes between healthy human individuals. Profiling relied on immunoSEQ multiplex PCR, and the TCRdb table lists in-frame clones only, not all of them. The data show around 2,000,000 clones, roughly 96% seen once. The sequenced sample consisted of naive CD4+ T cells sorted from blood. The subset: CD45RA+ positively selected. The origin of the receptors is a young man in good health.

This clone was recorded only once. The chain has TRBV30 and TRBJ2-1, with 10 bases matching TRBD1. The trim removed 3 bases at V and 3 bases at J, leaving 2 bases unmatched. The CDR3 contains 14 residues. Per the germline V gene, CDR1 is GTSNPN and CDR2 is SVGIG (reference sequence). The CDR3 DNA reads TGTGCCTGGAGCCGGGACAGGGGCTACAATGAGCAGTTCTTC. Protein: CAWSRDRGYNEQFF.

V usage is TRBV6-1 and J usage is TRBJ2-5; tentative D call: TRBD2 (5 bases). This CDR3 spans 17 amino acids. CDR1 and CDR2 from the germline V gene are MNHNS and SASEGT. The ends were cut back, 0 bases at V and 2 bases at J, with 16 bases in the middle. CDR3 coding DNA: TGTGCCAGCAGTGAAGCTCTCTTGCGGGTGCGACAAGAGACCCAGTACTTC. It yields the protein CASSEALLRVRQETQYF.

The gene calls are TRBV5-6 and TRBJ1-1; 7 bases line up with TRBD1. The CDR3 runs 16 residues. Germline-derived CDR1 and CDR2 are SGHDT and YYEEEE. Trimming at V came to 2 bases and at J to 0 bases, leaving 7 bases not matched to a gene. The CDR3 coding sequence is TGTGCCAGCAGCTTAGATACAGGGGTGATGAACACTGAAGCTTTCTTT. Its translation: CASSLDTGVMNTEAFF.

The genes are TRBV5-1 and TRBJ1-4, with unresolved D. V lost 2 bases to trimming and J lost 4 bases, with 9 bases between them. This CDR3 contains 14 residues. CDR1 and CDR2 from the germline V gene are SGHRS and YFSETQ. The CDR3 protein is CASSLMGFNEKLFF. The CDR3 region has the DNA TGCGCCAGCAGCTTAATGGGGTTTAATGAAAAACTGTTTTTT.

CDR3 sequence reads: CAWGTGGAETQYF. DNA of the CDR3: TGTGCCTGGGGGACAGGGGGCGCGGAGACCCAGTACTTC. The chain couples TRBV30 to TRBJ2-5, with 12 bases fitting TRBD1. Looked up from germline, CDR1 is GTSNPN and CDR2 is SVGIG (reference sequence). CDR3 size: 13 residues. V lost 5 bases to trimming and J lost 5 bases; unmatched junction nucleotides: 3.

This chain connects TRBV5-1 to TRBJ2-1; D is undetermined. CDR1 is SGHRS and CDR2 is YFSETQ in the germline V gene. Deletions cut 1 base from V and 2 bases from J, with 13 bases between. This CDR3 comprises 16 residues. In nucleotides, the CDR3 is TGCGCCAGCAGCTTGAGCCCCCAACCTACCTACAATGAGCAGTTCTTC. Translated: CASSLSPQPTYNEQFF.

V gene TRBV5-1 combines with J gene TRBJ2-5, with 9 nucleotides matching TRBD1. CDR1 SGHRS and CDR2 YFSETQ come from the germline V gene. V shed 3 bases and J 3 bases; nucleotides not matched to a gene: 6. The CDR3 runs to 15 residues. The CDR3 region is CASSSTGGMEETQYF. The CDR3 DNA is TGCGCCAGCAGCTCTACAGGGGGCATGGAAGAGACCCAGTACTTC.

The CDR3 is CASSLPLSGTDTQYF. Written as DNA, the CDR3 is TGTGCCAGCAGCTTACCGCTTTCGGGCACAGATACGCAGTATTTT. V is TRBV7-2 and J is TRBJ2-3; D remains ambiguous. The CDR3 is made up of 15 amino acids. V lost 2 bases and J lost 1, with 10 bases in between. Germline CDR1 is SGHTA and CDR2 is FQGNSA.

V and J are TRBV2 and TRBJ1-5; 10 nucleotides line up with TRBD1. The CDR3 extends over 14 amino acids. Germline V gene lookup returns CDR1 SNHLY and CDR2 FYNNEI. V shed 7 bases, J shed 7 bases, and the junction held 7 bases outside the gene matches. The CDR3 coding sequence is TGTGCCAGCACTAAGACAGGGGGCGGGCAGCCCCAGCATTTT. Translation gives CASTKTGGGQPQHF.

The J gene is TRBJ2-7, the V gene TRBV5-4, with 10 bases that match TRBD1. Germline CDR1 reads SGHNT; CDR2 reads YYREEE (reference sequence). This CDR3 contains 16 residues. V lost 4 bases and J lost 3; bases outside the gene matches: 10. CDR3 bases: TGTGCCAGCAGCCCGACCGGGACAGGGGTGGTCTACGAGCAGTACTTC. Translation gives CASSPTGTGVVYEQYF. The variable domain in full, completed from reference TRBV5-4 and TRBJ2-7, reads ETGVTQSPTHLIKTRGQQVTLRCSSQSGHNTVSWYQQALGQGPQFIFQYYREEENGRGNFPPRFSGLQFPNYSSELNVNALELDDSALYLCASSPTGTGVVYEQYFGPGTRLTVT.

This clone showed up just once. The chain combines TRBV5-4 with TRBJ2-5; the D gene is possibly TRBD1 (6 bases). In germline, CDR1 is SGHNT, CDR2 YYREEE (reference sequence). The germline V and J ends were trimmed by 3 bases and 4 bases, with 13 bases remaining between them. The CDR3 totals 14 residues. DNA of the CDR3: TGTGCCAGCAGCTCAGGACAGTCGGGAGAGACCCAGTACTTC. Its protein product is CASSSGQSGETQYF.

This rearrangement joins TRBV11-3 to TRBJ2-1, with 7 positions matching TRBD1. This CDR3 spans 13 amino acids. Per germline, CDR1 SGHNT and CDR2 YENEEA. J gave up 5 bases and V 4 bases, and 2 bases lay outside the gene matches. CDR3 coding DNA: TGTGCCAGCAGCTGGACAGGAAACAATGAGCAGTTCTTC. This translates into CASSWTGNNEQFF.

The V call is TRBV5-1, the J call TRBJ1-2; TRBD1 aligns across 7 bases. V lost 7 bases, J lost 9 bases, and 15 bases stayed unmatched. CDR3 size: 14 residues. Per the germline V gene, CDR1 is SGHRS and CDR2 is YFSETQ. CDR3 loop: CASSSSGDSHRYTF. The CDR3 DNA reads as TGCGCCAGCTCATCCTCGGGGGACAGTCATCGCTACACCTTC. The full variable domain, completed using reference TRBV5-1 and TRBJ1-2, is KAGVTQTPRYLIKTRGQQVTLSCSPISGHRSVSWYQQTPGQGLQFLFEYFSETQRNKGNFPGRFSGRQFSNSRSEMNVSTLELGDSALYLCASSSSGDSHRYTFGSGTRLTVV.

On this clone: Additional DNA sequences in this sample encode the identical CDR3. The gene calls are TRBV5-1 and TRBJ2-1, with TRBD1 identical over 7 bases. This CDR3 spans 15 amino acids. V shed 2 bases and J 0 bases; nucleotides not matched to a gene: 2. Germline values: CDR1 SGHRS, CDR2 YFSETQ. Here the CDR3 DNA reads TGCGCCAGCAGCTTAAGACAGGGCTCCTACAATGAGCAGTTCTTC. Translation gives CASSLRQGSYNEQFF. The variable domain in full, with the rest retrieved from reference TRBV5-1 and TRBJ2-1, is KAGVTQTPRYLIKTRGQQVTLSCSPISGHRSVSWYQQTPGQGLQFLFEYFSETQRNKGNFPGRFSGRQFSNSRSEMNVSTLELGDSALYLCASSLRQGSYNEQFFGPGTRLTVL.

V usage is TRBV29-1 and J usage is TRBJ2-5; TRBD1 agrees at 7 bases. J gave up 2 bases and V 7 bases, and 4 bases lay outside the gene matches. The CDR3 loop spans 12 amino acids. Germline V lookup: CDR1 SQVTM, CDR2 ANQGSEA. CDR3 sequence reads: CSAGQVQETQYF. CDR3 DNA sequence: TGCAGCGCTGGACAGGTTCAAGAGACCCAGTACTTC. The entire variable domain, with the rest obtained from reference TRBV29-1 and TRBJ2-5, is as follows: SAVISQKPSRDICQRGTSLTIQCQVDSQVTMMFWYRQQPGQSLTLIATANQGSEATYESGFVIDKFPISRPNLTFSTLTVSNMSPEDSSIYLCSAGQVQETQYFGPGTRLLVL.

This chain connects TRBV5-1 to TRBJ2-7; 16 nucleotides align to TRBD2. V lost 0 bases and J lost 3; bases outside the gene matches: 6. In germline, CDR1 is SGHRS, CDR2 YFSETQ. The CDR3 contains 18 residues. CDR3 sequence (DNA): TGCGCCAGCAGCTTGGCCCCGGGACTAGCGGGAGGGGACTACGAGCAGTACTTC. Its translation: CASSLAPGLAGGDYEQYF.

The chain links TRBV5-1 to TRBJ1-1, with a weak D call TRBD1 (5 bases). The CDR3 extends over 13 amino acids. CDR1 and CDR2 (germline): SGHRS, YFSETQ. The ends were cut back, 2 bases at V and 7 bases at J, with 12 bases in the middle. Written as DNA, the CDR3 is TGCGCCAGCAGCTTTCTACTACAGGATGAAGCTTTCTTT. It codes for CASSFLLQDEAFF.

This clone was found once. V and J are TRBV30 and TRBJ1-1; D gene ambiguous. Germline V lookup: CDR1 GTSNPN, CDR2 SVGIG (reference sequence). The CDR3 runs 13 residues. V lost 3 bases, J lost 12 bases, and 20 bases lay in between. This chain's CDR3 is CAWSEGPGTISFF. CDR3 coding DNA: TGTGCCTGGAGCGAAGGGCCGGGCACGATATCTTTCTTT.

V and J are TRBV28 and TRBJ1-2, with a tentative D call TRBD1 (5 bases). The CDR3 contains 14 residues. From germline, CDR1 is MDHEN and CDR2 SYDVKM. Between the trimmed V and J ends, which lost 6 bases and 8 bases, there was a span of 19 bases. The CDR3 DNA reads as TGTGCCAGCAGGCCCCAGGCCGGCCAGGGAGGCTACACCTTC. This encodes CASRPQAGQGGYTF.

The chain recombines TRBV19 with TRBJ1-4; D remains unclear. The ends were cut back, 7 bases at V and 1 base at J, with 7 bases in the middle. CDR3 length equals 13 residues. The germline gives CDR1 LNHDA, CDR2 SQIVND (reference sequence). As DNA, the CDR3 is TGTGCCAGTAAGGGCAGAACTAATGAAAAACTGTTTTTT. Its translation: CASKGRTNEKLFF. The variable domain in full, with the rest retrieved from reference TRBV19 and TRBJ1-4, is DGGITQSPKYLFRKEGQNVTLSCEQNLNHDAMYWYRQDPGQGLRLIYYSQIVNDFQKGDIAEGYSVSREKKESFPLTVTSAQKNPTAFYLCASKGRTNEKLFFGSGTQLSVL.

The chain uses TRBV6-1 and TRBJ1-5; TRBD1 is a possible D gene (5 bases). Trimming shortened V by 1 base and J by 0 bases, and 10 bases separated the two germline ends. Germline values: CDR1 MNHNS, CDR2 SASEGT. The CDR3 totals 16 residues. As DNA, the CDR3 is TGTGCCAGCAGTGAAGTAACAGGTTATAGCAATCAGCCCCAGCATTTT. It encodes CASSEVTGYSNQPQHF.

The chain has TRBV2 and TRBJ2-7, with 9 bases identical to TRBD1. The CDR3 is made up of 15 amino acids. The germline gives CDR1 SNHLY, CDR2 FYNNEI. Trimming removed 2 bases from V and 6 bases from J; junction bases left unmatched: 8. The CDR3 sequence is CASSERTGVASEQYF. CDR3 nucleotides: TGTGCCAGCAGTGAAAGGACAGGGGTGGCTAGCGAGCAGTACTTC.

As for this clone: The sample contains more than one DNA sequence encoding this CDR3. The gene calls are TRBV19 and TRBJ1-5; D gene unclear. The CDR3 runs to 15 residues. Germline loops: CDR1 LNHDA, CDR2 SQIVND (reference sequence). Trimming left V 2 bases short and J 0 bases short, with 8 bases between. This chain's CDR3 is CASSITEYSNQPQHF. CDR3 DNA sequence: TGTGCCAGTAGTATAACAGAATATAGCAATCAGCCCCAGCATTTT.

The rearrangement links TRBV7-9 to TRBJ2-1, with D tentatively TRBD1 (6 bases). This CDR3 spans 15 amino acids. Trimming left V 3 bases short and J 2 bases short, with 11 bases between. Germline lookup yields CDR1 SEHNR and CDR2 FQNEAQ (reference sequence). The chain's CDR3 is CASSFDDRTYNEQFF. The CDR3 DNA sequence: TGTGCCAGCAGCTTCGATGACAGGACCTACAATGAGCAGTTCTTC.

The rearrangement uses TRBV13 and TRBJ2-5; TRBD2 aligns across 11 bases. The CDR3 runs to 15 residues. Germline CDR1 and CDR2: PRHDT and FYEKMQ (reference sequence). Trimming at V came to 4 bases and at J to 1 base, leaving 2 bases not matched to a gene. CDR3: CASSYSGRGQETQYF. The CDR3 DNA follows: TGTGCCAGCAGCTATAGCGGGAGGGGCCAAGAGACCCAGTACTTC. Full variable domain (missing parts from reference TRBV13 and TRBJ2-5): AAGVIQSPRHLIKEKRETATLKCYPIPRHDTVYWYQQGPGQDPQFLISFYEKMQSDKGSIPDRFSAQQFSDYHSELNMSSLELGDSALYFCASSYSGRGQETQYFGPGTRLLVL.

The chain employs TRBV6-5 and TRBJ2-1; D may match TRBD1 or TRBD2 (5 bases each). This CDR3 has 15 amino acids. Germline loops: CDR1 MNHEY, CDR2 SVGAGI. V lost 7 bases to trimming and J lost 5 bases, with 18 bases between them. CDR3 sequence: CASNSRGQGHNEQFF. The CDR3 nucleotides are TGTGCCAGCAACTCTCGAGGGCAGGGACACAATGAGCAGTTCTTC.

The rearrangement uses TRBV6-1 and TRBJ1-1; 7 nucleotides match TRBD1. The germline gives CDR1 MNHNS, CDR2 SASEGT. This CDR3 is 15 amino acids long. The V and J ends lost 5 bases and 11 bases, in that order; junction bases with no gene match: 17. The CDR3 region is CASSFQSVGQVAAFF. The CDR3 DNA reads TGTGCCAGCAGTTTTCAGTCGGTCGGACAGGTTGCCGCTTTCTTT.

This chain links TRBV5-1 with TRBJ2-1; D ambiguous. This CDR3 is built from 13 residues. The V end was cut by 3 bases, the J end by 3 bases, with 7 bases between. The germline V gene encodes CDR1 SGHRS and CDR2 YFSETQ. This chain's CDR3 is CASSSVNYNEQFF. CDR3 nucleotides: TGCGCCAGCAGCTCGGTCAACTACAATGAGCAGTTCTTC.

The chain employs TRBV6-1 and TRBJ1-2; 7 bases match TRBD1. J was trimmed by 4 bases and V by 4 bases; bases with no gene match: 12. CDR1 and CDR2 (germline): MNHNS, SASEGT. The CDR3 consists of 16 residues. This chain's CDR3 is CASSAQGTVVSYGYTF. Written as DNA, the CDR3 is TGTGCCAGCAGTGCCCAGGGGACAGTCGTTTCCTATGGCTACACCTTC.

The chain joins TRBV6-6 to TRBJ1-2; D is unresolved. V lost 2 bases to trimming and J lost 8 bases, with 18 bases between them. The CDR3 spans 15 residues. Germline loops: CDR1 MNHNY, CDR2 SVGAGI (reference sequence). The CDR3 DNA sequence: TGTGCCAGCAGTTACACATTTTTAGGGTCTTTGGGCTACACCTTC. Its protein is CASSYTFLGSLGYTF.

V gene TRBV5-1 combines with J gene TRBJ1-1; the match to TRBD1 covers 9 bases. Germline loops: CDR1 SGHRS, CDR2 YFSETQ. J lost 0 bases, V lost 4 bases, and 7 bases had no gene match. This CDR3 contains 16 residues. CDR3 sequence (DNA): TGCGCCAGCAGCCGGGGACAGGGAGGAGTGAACACTGAAGCTTTCTTT. As protein: CASSRGQGGVNTEAFF.